What follows are 24 T cell receptor beta chains derived from one specimen sequenced in a study of blood T cell repertoires in COVID-19. Produced via immunoSEQ multiplex PCR; TCRdb's table is partial and in-frame only. Of fewer than 50,000 clones in the sample, about 85% were seen once. Sequencing input: peripheral blood. The receptors come from a man aged 55 to 70 with COVID-19, enrolled during active disease.

The chain employs TRBV14 and TRBJ2-3; TRBD2 aligns across 10 bases. CDR1 is SGHDN and CDR2 is FVKESK in the germline V gene. This CDR3 has 15 amino acids. J lost 2 bases, V lost 6 bases, and 5 bases had no gene match. The CDR3 nucleotides are TGTGCCAGCAGGCTTACTAGCGGGACCACAGATACGCAGTATTTT. The encoded protein is CASRLTSGTTDTQYF.

This sequence joins TRBV7-9 and TRBJ2-4, with TRBD1 identical over 9 bases. Unmatched junction bases numbered 7, after V lost 5 bases and J lost 5 bases. Looked up from germline, CDR1 is SEHNR and CDR2 is FQNEAQ (reference sequence). The CDR3 is made up of 15 amino acids. This chain's CDR3 is CASSTYRDRENIQYF. The CDR3 DNA follows: TGTGCCAGCAGCACCTACCGGGACAGGGAAAACATTCAGTACTTC.

The chain employs TRBV6-2 or TRBV6-3 and TRBJ2-7, with a weak D call TRBD1 (7 bases). V lost 5 bases, J lost 7 bases, and 27 bases lay in between. Germline values: CDR1 MNHEY, CDR2 SVGEGT. CDR3 length: 17 residues. CDR3 in DNA: TGTGCCAGCAGTCCGCGGCTCGACTCGGGCCCAGGGGGGGAGCAGTACTTC. Protein product: CASSPRLDSGPGGEQYF.

The chain is built from TRBV5-6 and TRBJ1-2; weak D call: TRBD1 (6 bases). The CDR3 loop spans 14 amino acids. Germline V gives CDR1 SGHDT, CDR2 YYEEEE. The ends were cut back, 2 bases at V and 8 bases at J, with 16 bases in the middle. The DNA for the CDR3 is TGTGCCAGCAGCTTCACAGGGAGAGGAGAAGGCTACACCTTC. As protein: CASSFTGRGEGYTF.

V and J are TRBV28 and TRBJ2-3; 7 bases align to TRBD2. After removal of 5 bases from V and 0 bases from J, the junction contained 5 bases not matched to a gene. Germline V lookup: CDR1 MDHEN, CDR2 SYDVKM. The CDR3 spans 15 residues. The CDR3, as DNA: TGTGCCAGCAGTGGGGGGGGTACTAGCACAGATACGCAGTATTTT. Residues: CASSGGGTSTDTQYF.

This chain links TRBV18 with TRBJ2-3; D perhaps matches TRBD1 (6 bases). The CDR3 has 17 residues. The germline gives CDR1 KGHSH, CDR2 LQKENI. V was cut by 3 bases and J by 1 base, with 17 bases left in between. As DNA, the CDR3 is TGTGCCAGCTCACCGAGGGGGACAAACGTTGGCACAGATACGCAGTATTTT. It translates to CASSPRGTNVGTDTQYF.

The chain's CDR3 is CASSPLSEQFF. The CDR3 coding sequence is TGTGCCAGCAGCCCCCTATCTGAGCAGTTCTTC. The chain uses TRBV7-2 and TRBJ2-1; D remains unclear. Germline V gives CDR1 SGHTA, CDR2 FQGNSA. This CDR3 has 11 residues. Trimming left V 5 bases short and J 9 bases short, with 8 bases between.

Here the CDR3 reads CASSRKGGGTGANVLTF. DNA for the CDR3: TGTGCCAGCAGCCGAAAAGGAGGAGGCACTGGGGCCAACGTCCTGACTTTC. The J gene is TRBJ2-6, the V gene TRBV3-1 (or the pseudogene TRBV3-2); possible D gene TRBD2, 5 bases. Germline CDR1 and CDR2: LGHDT and YNNKEL (reference sequence). The CDR3 runs to 17 residues. The V end lost 4 bases, the J end lost 2 bases, and 15 bases lay between the germline ends.

The chain links TRBV20-1 to TRBJ2-7; a possible D gene is TRBD2 (5 bases). Germline CDR1 and CDR2: DFQATT and SNEGSKA (reference sequence). Trimming removed 3 bases from V and 2 bases from J, with 14 bases in between. The CDR3 is made up of 14 amino acids. The CDR3 sequence is CSASASDWTYEQYF. CDR3 bases: TGCAGTGCTAGTGCGTCGGACTGGACCTACGAGCAGTACTTC.

The chain uses TRBV14 and TRBJ1-6; 7 nucleotides match TRBD1. The CDR3 is made up of 15 amino acids. In germline, CDR1 is SGHDN, CDR2 FVKESK. The junction had 13 bases not matched to a gene; V was cut back by 4 bases and J by 13 bases. CDR3 nucleotide sequence: TGTGCCAGCAGCCGAGGGGTGGGACAGACATTCCCCCTCCACTTT. It codes for CASSRGVGQTFPLHF.

The chain has TRBV12-3 or TRBV12-4 and TRBJ2-7; D not certain. The CDR3 has 12 amino acids. V was pared by 6 bases and J by 3 bases, with 9 bases between. The CDR3 here is CASSRSIYEQYF. CDR3 nucleotide sequence: TGTGCCAGCAGCCGTAGCATCTACGAGCAGTACTTC.

This clone was observed a single time. The CDR3 DNA is TGTGCCAGCACATCGGCGGGAGCCTGGGAGCAGTACTTC. Protein: CASTSAGAWEQYF. The chain employs TRBV6-5 and TRBJ2-7, with 7 bases lining up with TRBD2. The germline V gene encodes CDR1 MNHEY and CDR2 SVGAGI. V was clipped by 7 bases and J by 7 bases; unmatched bases: 10. The CDR3 is made up of 13 amino acids.

This chain uses TRBV9 with TRBJ1-1, with 7 bases lining up with TRBD1. The J segment lost 1 base and the V segment lost 4 bases, leaving 7 bases of the junction unmatched. The V gene's germline CDR1 is SGDLS and CDR2 YYNGEE. CDR3 size: 15 residues. The CDR3 DNA follows: TGTGCCAGCAGCCCAGGGGGAGCAGCGAACACTGAAGCTTTCTTT. It translates to CASSPGGAANTEAFF.

The gene calls are TRBV28 and TRBJ2-7; 7 bases align to TRBD2. CDR3 length equals 16 residues. The trim removed 6 bases at V and 0 bases at J, leaving 11 bases unmatched. Germline CDR1 is MDHEN and CDR2 is SYDVKM. The CDR3 bases are TGTGCCAGCAGCCCGTATGCCAGCGGGGCCTCCTACGAGCAGTACTTC. Amino acids: CASSPYASGASYEQYF. Full variable domain (missing parts from reference TRBV28 and TRBJ2-7): DVKVTQSSRYLVKRTGEKVFLECVQDMDHENMFWYRQDPGLGLRLIYFSYDVKMKEKGDIPEGYSVSREKKERFSLILESASTNQTSMYLCASSPYASGASYEQYFGPGTRLTVT.

The rearrangement links TRBV28 to TRBJ2-3, with 10 bases matching TRBD2. This CDR3 is 15 amino acids long. Germline CDR1 MDHEN, CDR2 SYDVKM. The trim removed 5 bases at V and 3 bases at J, leaving 5 bases unmatched. The CDR3 spells CASSQLAGRTDTQYF. CDR3 DNA sequence: TGTGCCAGCAGTCAACTAGCGGGAAGAACAGATACGCAGTATTTT.

The chain combines TRBV28 with TRBJ1-1; no clear D. The germline V and J ends were trimmed by 6 bases and 0 bases, with 11 bases remaining between them. This CDR3 contains 14 residues. CDR1 and CDR2 (germline): MDHEN, SYDVKM. CDR3 protein: CASSPPGVNTEAFF. As DNA, the CDR3 is TGTGCCAGCAGCCCCCCTGGAGTGAACACTGAAGCTTTCTTT.

V gene TRBV12-3 or TRBV12-4 combines with J gene TRBJ1-4; possible D gene TRBD1, 6 bases. V dropped 7 bases and J dropped 4 bases, with 10 bases sitting between them. The CDR3 totals 13 residues. CDR3 protein: CASTGQNNEKLFF. The CDR3, as DNA: TGTGCCAGCACCGGACAGAATAATGAAAAACTGTTTTTT.

CDR3 DNA sequence: TGTGCCAGCAGGAGCGGGTTTCAAGATACGCAGTATTTT. This codes for CASRSGFQDTQYF. The chain uses TRBV12-3 or TRBV12-4 and TRBJ2-3, with D possibly being TRBD2 (6 bases). The V end lost 6 bases, the J end lost 5 bases, and 12 bases lay between the germline ends. The CDR3 is 13 amino acids.

The chain uses TRBV19 and TRBJ1-2, with a possible D match to TRBD1 (5 bases). This CDR3 region has 15 residues. Germline CDR1 is LNHDA and CDR2 is SQIVND (reference sequence). V was trimmed by 6 bases and J by 6 bases, leaving 20 bases between them. The CDR3 sequence is CASRTAVSYADGYTF. The DNA of the CDR3 is TGTGCCAGTAGGACAGCTGTCTCTTACGCGGATGGCTACACCTTC.

The J gene is TRBJ2-1, the V gene TRBV27, with D perhaps TRBD2 (6 bases). There are 14 residues in the CDR3. Germline CDR1 is MNHEY and CDR2 is SMNVEV (reference sequence). Trimming took off 8 bases at V and 12 bases at J, with 23 bases between the two ends. CDR3 sequence: CASRSGEAGWAQFF. As DNA, the CDR3 is TGTGCCAGCCGTAGTGGGGAGGCCGGATGGGCGCAGTTCTTC.

The chain links TRBV3-1 (or the pseudogene TRBV3-2) to TRBJ2-5, with D possibly TRBD1 on 6 matching bases. Trimming cost V 4 bases and J 0 bases, with 12 bases left between them. CDR1 LGHDT and CDR2 YNNKEL come from the germline V gene (reference sequence). The length of the CDR3 is 15 residues. The CDR3 DNA reads as TGTGCCAGCAGCCGCCCAGGGGCCAACCAAGAGACCCAGTACTTC. This encodes CASSRPGANQETQYF.

This CDR3 is CASSYSSEKSYEQYF. The CDR3 DNA follows: TGTGCCAGCAGTTACTCGTCTGAGAAGAGCTACGAGCAGTACTTC. The rearrangement joins TRBV6-2 or TRBV6-3 to TRBJ2-7; D is unresolved. CDR3 size: 15 residues. CDR1 MNHEY and CDR2 SVGEGT come from the germline V gene. V lost 0 bases to trimming and J lost 3 bases, with 12 bases between them.

This clone was recorded only once. The chain carries TRBV6-2 or TRBV6-3 and TRBJ1-1; D might be TRBD1 (6 bases). V was shortened by 6 bases and J by 1 base, with 9 bases between the two germline ends. Germline CDR1 MNHEY, CDR2 SVGEGT. This CDR3 has 13 amino acids. The DNA of the CDR3 is TGTGCCAGCAGCCAACAGGGGAACACTGAAGCTTTCTTT. Its protein product is CASSQQGNTEAFF.

The J gene is TRBJ1-5, the V gene TRBV10-2; TRBD1 is a possible D gene (6 bases). With 5 bases removed from V and 3 bases from J, the gap between germline ends came to 11 bases. The CDR3 is 14 amino acids. The germline V gene has CDR1 WSHSY and CDR2 SAAADI. CDR3 nucleotides: TGCGCCAGCAGTACCGACAGGTTCAATCAGCCCCAGCATTTT. Translated, it gives CASSTDRFNQPQHF.